One and the same sample provided the 23 T cell receptor beta chains below, sequenced in a study of technical replicates of blood from a few donors. Some clones are missing from TCRdb's copy, which holds only in-frame ones; the method was immunoSEQ multiplex PCR. The table records roughly 80,000 clones, approximately 94% of them present only once. Sequences were obtained from T cells isolated from PBMCs. These receptors originate from a human donor in good health.

The CDR3 DNA is TGCAGCGTTGAACAGGGTCACGAGCAGTTCTTC. Protein product: CSVEQGHEQFF. This chain links TRBV29-1 with TRBJ2-1, with a tentative D call TRBD1 (5 bases). CDR1 is SQVTM, CDR2 ANQGSEA, per germline. V lost 2 bases, J lost 10 bases, and 9 bases lay in between. This CDR3 has 11 amino acids.

V is TRBV5-1 and J is TRBJ1-1; TRBD1 is a possible D gene (5 bases). Germline CDR1 is SGHRS and CDR2 is YFSETQ. V shed 0 bases and J shed 0 bases, with 9 bases lying between them. This CDR3 has 15 amino acids. CDR3 nucleotide sequence: TGCGCCAGCAGCTTGGGGACAATTATGAACACTGAAGCTTTCTTT. Protein product: CASSLGTIMNTEAFF.

Here the CDR3 reads CASSLPHGLLNTGELFF. CDR3 DNA: TGCGCCAGCAGCCTACCCCATGGACTACTGAACACCGGGGAGCTGTTTTTT. The chain links TRBV5-1 to TRBJ2-2; D may be TRBD2 (6 bases). The germline V gene has CDR1 SGHRS and CDR2 YFSETQ. This CDR3 spans 17 amino acids. V lost 4 bases and J lost 1, with 17 bases in between.

The chain recombines TRBV2 with TRBJ1-4; tentatively, D is TRBD1 (5 bases). In germline, CDR1 is SNHLY, CDR2 FYNNEI. The CDR3 consists of 12 residues. V was cut by 6 bases and J by 8 bases, with 10 bases left in between. As DNA, the CDR3 is TGTGCCAGCAGAGAGACAGCAGAAAAACTGTTTTTT. This codes for CASRETAEKLFF.

This clone occurred once. The chain has TRBV28 and TRBJ2-1; D is possibly TRBD2 (5 bases). V was trimmed by 7 bases and J by 8 bases, leaving 15 bases between them. The CDR3 sequence is 13 residues long. CDR1 is MDHEN and CDR2 is SYDVKM in the germline V gene. The DNA of the CDR3 is TGTGCCAGCACCATAACTAGGCGGGATGAGCAGTTCTTC. Amino acids: CASTITRRDEQFF. Based on the CDR3 plus reference TRBV28 and TRBJ2-1, the full variable domain is DVKVTQSSRYLVKRTGEKVFLECVQDMDHENMFWYRQDPGLGLRLIYFSYDVKMKEKGDIPEGYSVSREKKERFSLILESASTNQTSMYLCASTITRRDEQFFGPGTRLTVL.

This chain connects TRBV6-4 to TRBJ2-1; 14 bases are a match to TRBD2. The CDR3 consists of 15 residues. Germline lookup yields CDR1 MRHNA and CDR2 SNTAGT. J was trimmed by 4 bases and V by 6 bases; bases with no gene match: 2. The CDR3 DNA is TGTGCCAGCAGCCGACTAGCGGGAGGGTACAATGAGCAGTTCTTC. The encoded protein is CASSRLAGGYNEQFF.

The rearrangement uses TRBV27 and TRBJ2-1, with 9 bases matching TRBD1. CDR1 MNHEY and CDR2 SMNVEV come from the germline V gene (reference sequence). After removal of 1 base from V and 5 bases from J, the junction contained 6 bases not matched to a gene. The CDR3 is 16 amino acids. CDR3 amino acids: CASSLWLQGADNEQFF. The CDR3 DNA reads as TGTGCCAGCAGTTTATGGTTACAGGGGGCAGACAATGAGCAGTTCTTC.

The gene calls are TRBV19 and TRBJ2-7; D possibly corresponds to TRBD1 (6 bases). The CDR3 has 15 amino acids. Trimming took 5 bases from V and 2 from J, leaving 16 bases between them. From germline, CDR1 is LNHDA and CDR2 SQIVND (reference sequence). The CDR3 here is CASSLDSRVAYEQYF. For the CDR3, the DNA is TGTGCCAGTAGTCTGGACAGCAGGGTGGCCTACGAGCAGTACTTC.

J is TRBJ2-2 and V is TRBV15, with 8 bases lining up with TRBD2. The trim removed 5 bases at V and 3 bases at J, leaving 17 bases unmatched. The V gene's germline CDR1 is LNHNV and CDR2 YYDKDF (reference sequence). The CDR3 is 19 residues long. The CDR3 DNA is TGTGCCACCAGCGGAGCCTATCCCGGGACTAGTTTCGACACCGGGGAGCTGTTTTTT. Amino acid sequence: CATSGAYPGTSFDTGELFF.

The V call is TRBV28, the J call TRBJ2-7, with TRBD2 identical over 7 bases. The ends lost 6 bases at V and 3 bases at J; junction bases unmatched: 11. CDR1 and CDR2 from the germline V gene are MDHEN and SYDVKM. The CDR3 has 15 residues. CDR3 coding DNA: TGTGCCAGCAGCCTTTTTTTGTTAGCGGGCTACGAGCAGTACTTC. The encoded protein is CASSLFLLAGYEQYF.

This clone was picked up one time. The rearrangement uses TRBV5-1 and TRBJ2-1; 12 positions match TRBD2. V trimming: 0 bases; J trimming: 6 bases; junction bases outside the gene matches: 1. The germline gives CDR1 SGHRS, CDR2 YFSETQ. The CDR3 covers 15 residues. This CDR3 is CASSLGLAGVNEQFF. The CDR3 bases are TGCGCCAGCAGCTTGGGACTAGCGGGAGTCAATGAGCAGTTCTTC.

This sequence joins TRBV6-1 and TRBJ2-1; 12 bases are shared with TRBD2. V gave up 7 bases and J gave up 4 bases; unmatched junction bases: 5. The CDR3 is 15 amino acids. Germline lookup yields CDR1 MNHNS and CDR2 SASEGT. The CDR3 region has the DNA TGTGCCAGCACGCCGACTAGCGGGGGTTACAATGAGCAGTTCTTC. Amino acids: CASTPTSGGYNEQFF.

The CDR3 DNA reads TGTGCCAGCAGCGTAATAACCGGGGAGCTGTTTTTT. Protein product: CASSVITGELFF. The V gene is TRBV9, the J gene TRBJ2-2, with D unclear. This CDR3 spans 12 amino acids. The germline gives CDR1 SGDLS, CDR2 YYNGEE. V lost 1 base to trimming and J lost 5 bases, with 3 bases between them.

The chain couples TRBV30 to TRBJ1-5; D not resolved. V gave up 0 bases and J gave up 5 bases, with 11 bases separating them. Germline V gives CDR1 GTSNPN, CDR2 SVGIG (reference sequence). The CDR3 runs to 14 residues. The CDR3 sequence: CAWSVGGPYQPQHF. The CDR3 nucleotides are TGTGCCTGGAGTGTAGGTGGGCCTTATCAGCCCCAGCATTTT.

The V and J genes are TRBV28 and TRBJ1-2; no reliable D call. The V and J ends lost 1 base and 6 bases respectively, with 12 bases between them. The CDR3 totals 14 residues. Germline V gene sequence: CDR1 MDHEN, CDR2 SYDVKM. CDR3 nucleotides: TGTGCCAGCAGTTTATCGGCAGGCTACCATGGCTACACCTTC. This gives the protein CASSLSAGYHGYTF.

V gene TRBV9 combines with J gene TRBJ1-5; 8 nucleotides align to TRBD1. Germline CDR1 SGDLS, CDR2 YYNGEE. V gave up 4 bases and J gave up 7 bases; unmatched junction bases: 4. The CDR3 has 13 amino acids. CDR3 region: CASSPTGAQPQHF. The CDR3 nucleotides read TGTGCCAGCAGCCCGACAGGGGCGCAGCCCCAGCATTTT.

The rearrangement uses TRBV9 and TRBJ2-1; D is perhaps TRBD2 (7 bases). The CDR3 extends over 16 amino acids. The germline V and J ends were trimmed by 0 bases and 4 bases, with 14 bases remaining between them. The germline V gene has CDR1 SGDLS and CDR2 YYNGEE. The CDR3 reads CASSVEGGGLYNEQFF. As DNA, the CDR3 is TGTGCCAGCAGCGTAGAAGGGGGAGGGCTTTACAATGAGCAGTTCTTC.

The chain uses TRBV6-5 and TRBJ1-2, with TRBD1 as a possible D gene (6 bases). Per the germline V gene, CDR1 is MNHEY and CDR2 is SVGAGI. V lost 2 bases, J lost 4 bases, and 11 bases lay in between. This CDR3 contains 14 residues. The CDR3 loop reads CASSYGQGFYGYTF. The CDR3 coding sequence is TGTGCCAGCAGTTACGGGCAGGGGTTCTATGGCTACACCTTC.

This clone has more than one count but fewer than ten. This rearrangement joins TRBV6-4 to TRBJ2-3; 14 nucleotides line up with TRBD2. This CDR3 has 15 amino acids. Germline trimming cut 3 bases from V and 6 bases from J; bases unmatched to any gene: 2. CDR1 is MRHNA, CDR2 SNTAGT, per germline. CDR3 protein: CASSEGTSGSDTQYF. CDR3 sequence (DNA): TGTGCCAGCAGTGAGGGGACTAGCGGGAGTGATACGCAGTATTTT.

V gene TRBV5-6 combines with J gene TRBJ2-7; D may be TRBD1 (5 bases). Germline CDR1 SGHDT, CDR2 YYEEEE. The V end lost 4 bases, the J end lost 3 bases, and 17 bases lay between the germline ends. The CDR3 length is 15 residues. DNA for the CDR3: TGTGCCAGCAGCCCCGCAAGTGGGGCCGACTACGAGCAGTACTTC. Amino acid sequence: CASSPASGADYEQYF. Using reference TRBV5-6 and TRBJ2-7 for the parts outside the CDR3, the full variable domain is DAGVTQSPTHLIKTRGQQVTLRCSPKSGHDTVSWYQQALGQGPQFIFQYYEEEERQRGNFPDRFSGHQFPNYSSELNVNALLLGDSALYLCASSPASGADYEQYFGPGTRLTVT.

The V call is TRBV6-5, the J call TRBJ1-2; D may be TRBD1 (6 bases). In germline, CDR1 is MNHEY, CDR2 SVGAGI. The length of the CDR3 is 12 residues. The CDR3 DNA follows: TGTGGGACCAGCGAGGGGGGGGAAGGCTACACCTTC. This sequence encodes CGTSEGGEGYTF.

The gene calls are TRBV4-1 and TRBJ1-1; no clear D. The CDR3 contains 13 residues. Per the germline V gene, CDR1 is MGHRA and CDR2 is YSYEKL. Deletions cut 1 base from V and 8 bases from J, with 11 bases between. CDR3 residues: CASSQAWSTEAFF. CDR3 bases: TGCGCCAGCAGCCAAGCATGGTCGACAGAAGCTTTCTTT.

This chain links TRBV7-2 with TRBJ1-2; D possibly corresponds to TRBD1 (6 bases). The CDR3 consists of 15 residues. CDR1 is SGHTA and CDR2 is FQGNSA in the germline V gene. The ends were cut back, 0 bases at V and 0 bases at J, with 8 bases in the middle. Written as DNA, the CDR3 is TGTGCCAGCAGCTTAGCGGGGACAACTAACTATGGCTACACCTTC. Translation: CASSLAGTTNYGYTF.